The 9 T cell receptor beta chains below come from one sample, sequenced in a study of blood T cell repertoires in COVID-19. Method: immunoSEQ multiplex PCR; TCRdb's copy keeps in-frame clones and lacks some. Of 56,000 or so clones listed, 80% to 95% are singletons. The specimen was peripheral blood. The receptor source for this set is a man aged 45-65 years with active COVID-19.

The chain joins TRBV2 to TRBJ2-7; 7 bases match TRBD1. Germline V gene lookup returns CDR1 SNHLY and CDR2 FYNNEI. Trimming took 5 bases from V and 1 from J; bases not matched to a gene: 2. The CDR3 loop spans 13 amino acids. The CDR3 sequence: CASSPGQSYEQYF. The CDR3 DNA reads as TGTGCCAGCAGTCCGGGACAGTCCTACGAGCAGTACTTC.

The chain links TRBV5-1 to TRBJ2-2, with D hard to call. The CDR3 runs to 13 residues. Deletions cut 0 bases from V and 4 bases from J, with 4 bases between. CDR1 and CDR2 from the germline V gene are SGHRS and YFSETQ. The CDR3 region has the DNA TGCGCCAGCAGCTTGGTTCTCACCGGGGAGCTGTTTTTT. Amino acid sequence: CASSLVLTGELFF.

Points on this clone: One end of the junction does not line up with germline, which may come from a read error. The chain links TRBV10-3 to TRBJ2-3; TRBD2 matches at 15 bases. Germline values: CDR1 ENHRY, CDR2 SYGVKD. CDR3 length equals 14 residues. CDR3 DNA: TGTGCCATCAGGGACGGACTAGCGGGAGGGCCGCCGCATTTT. Translating gives CAIRDGLAGGPPHF.

The chain joins TRBV12-3 or TRBV12-4 to TRBJ2-7; 8 bases match TRBD1. This CDR3 is 12 amino acids long. The junction had 4 bases not matched to a gene; V was cut back by 6 bases and J by 6 bases. The CDR3 DNA reads as TGTGCCAGCAGCAGGGGGCGGCGCGAGCAGTACTTC. Amino acids: CASSRGRREQYF.

CDR3 coding DNA: TGCGCCAGCAGCTTGGCAGGGACAGGGGCCTCAGGCGGGGAGCTGTTTTTT. It codes for CASSLAGTGASGGELFF. The chain carries TRBV5-1 and TRBJ2-2, with TRBD1 matching over 10 bases. Trimming took 0 bases from V and 7 from J; bases not matched to a gene: 9. The germline CDR1 and CDR2 sequences are SGHRS and YFSETQ. The CDR3 has 17 amino acids.

The chain employs TRBV6-5 and TRBJ2-5; TRBD1 matches at 7 bases. The germline CDR1 and CDR2 sequences are MNHEY and SVGAGI. J lost 10 bases, V lost 5 bases, and 13 bases had no gene match. This CDR3 contains 14 residues. The CDR3 loop is CASSPQSTGVDQYF. Written as DNA, the CDR3 is TGTGCCAGCAGTCCCCAAAGCACAGGGGTAGACCAGTACTTC.

This clone came up once. This rearrangement joins TRBV6-2 or TRBV6-3 to TRBJ1-2; D ambiguous. Trimming left V 6 bases short and J 7 bases short, with 9 bases between. The CDR3 length is 11 residues. Germline V CDR1 and CDR2: MNHEY, SVGEGT. The CDR3 spells CASSRRGGYTF. The CDR3 region has the DNA TGTGCCAGCAGCCGTCGGGGTGGCTACACCTTC.

The chain recombines TRBV27 with TRBJ2-5; TRBD2 is a possible D gene (6 bases). Germline lookup yields CDR1 MNHEY and CDR2 SMNVEV (reference sequence). V was pared by 7 bases and J by 5 bases, with 11 bases between. The CDR3 sequence is 12 residues long. The CDR3 DNA follows: TGTGCCAGCAAACCACGGGGGGAGACCCAGTACTTC. Translating it yields CASKPRGETQYF.

The genes are TRBV27 and TRBJ1-6; tentatively, D is TRBD1 (5 bases). CDR3 length: 16 amino acids. CDR1 and CDR2 (germline): MNHEY, SMNVEV (reference sequence). Trimming shortened V by 5 bases and J by 8 bases, and 19 bases separated the two germline ends. The CDR3 protein is CASSRFGPGVDSPLHF. CDR3 DNA sequence: TGTGCCAGCAGTCGATTCGGACCGGGGGTAGATTCACCCCTCCACTTT.